This T cell receptor beta chain originates from a study of identical twins. Trimming shortened V by 1 base and J by 0 bases, and 4 bases separated the two germline ends. The CDR3 sequence is 13 residues long. Study conclusions and caveats: It was cross-sectional statistical analysis, not following the same donors, that the conclusions relied on.

This clonotype showed up many times. Its antigen remains unidentified. The authors used template switching to add a universal primer site and gave cDNA unique molecular identifiers. TCRdb reanalysed the 5' RACE reads using MiXCR and keeps one entry per CDR3 protein. The repertoire holds roughly 350,000 distinct CDR3 sequences, with approximately 8.8% as singletons. Sequences were obtained from naive T cells sorted from blood. The TCR originated in a woman between 45 and 60 years old in good health. The rearrangement links TRBV12-3 or TRBV12-4 to TRBJ2-7; no firm D call. The DNA of the CDR3 is TGTGCCAGCAGTTTAGTTATCTCCTACGAGCAGTACTTC. Its translation is CASSLVISYEQYF.